A selection of T cell receptor beta chains follows, all from one sample in a study of cytomegalovirus exposure and HLA in healthy donors. Assay: immunoSEQ multiplex PCR; the TCRdb copy retains only in-frame clones and omits some. Among 140,000 to 150,000 clones listed, 76% were seen once. The sequencing sample was made of PBMCs. The receptors stem from a man between 40 and 49 years old in good health and CMV-seronegative. Both conserved end residues are part of each CDR3. D genes are given only for firm matches. Part of the rows lack a size; the others show once, few, many or a class for expanded clones.

J gene: TRBJ2-7
D gene: NA
clone size: NA
V gene: TRBV27
CDR3 DNA: TGTGCCAGCAGTTTGGGCCACGAGCAGTACTTC
CDR3 protein: CASSLGHEQYF

J gene: TRBJ2-3
D gene: TRBD2
clone size: NA
V gene: TRBV19
CDR3 DNA: TGTGCCAGTAGTGTTACTAGCGGGGGACTCACAGATACGCAGTATTTT
CDR3 protein: CASSVTSGGLTDTQYF

J gene: TRBJ2-7
D gene: TRBD2
clone size: NA
V gene: TRBV4-1
CDR3 DNA: TGCGCCAGCAGCCCGGGGGGGCGGGGGGGCACCTACGAGCAGTACTTC
CDR3 protein: CASSPGGRGGTYEQYF

J gene: TRBJ1-1
D gene: TRBD1
clone size: NA
V gene: TRBV11-3
CDR3 DNA: TGTGCCAGCAGCTTAGGACAGGGGGTGAACACTGAAGCTTTCTTT
CDR3 protein: CASSLGQGVNTEAFF

J gene: TRBJ2-1
D gene: TRBD2
clone size: few
V gene: TRBV30
CDR3 DNA: TGTGCCTGGGCGGAAGCTAGACTAGCGGGGGGTAGATACAATGAGCAGTTCTTC
CDR3 protein: CAWAEARLAGGRYNEQFF

J gene: TRBJ2-5
D gene: TRBD2
clone size: few
V gene: TRBV11-2
CDR3 DNA: TGTGCCAGCAGTAATTATATCCTAGCGGAGCAAGAGACCCAGTACTTC
CDR3 protein: CASSNYILAEQETQYF

J gene: TRBJ2-7
D gene: NA
clone size: NA
V gene: TRBV29-1
CDR3 DNA: TGCAGCGTTGACAACTCCCCCTACGAGCAGTACTTC
CDR3 protein: CSVDNSPYEQYF

J gene: TRBJ1-2
D gene: NA
clone size: NA
V gene: TRBV7-9
CDR3 DNA: TGTGCCAGCAGTTTCAGGGAGGGCTATGGCTACACCTTC
CDR3 protein: CASSFREGYGYTF

J gene: TRBJ2-5
D gene: TRBD2
clone size: NA
V gene: TRBV7-7
CDR3 DNA: TGTGCCAGCAAAAGGAGTAGCGGGTCTGAGACCCAGTACTTC
CDR3 protein: CASKRSSGSETQYF

J gene: TRBJ2-7
D gene: NA
clone size: NA
V gene: TRBV7-2
CDR3 DNA: TGTGCCAGCAGCTTCGTAGGAGGCTACGAGCAGTACTTC
CDR3 protein: CASSFVGGYEQYF

J gene: TRBJ1-2
D gene: TRBD1
clone size: NA
V gene: TRBV6-6
CDR3 DNA: TGTGCCAGCACCGCGACAGGGAACCGCTATGGCTACACCTTC
CDR3 protein: CASTATGNRYGYTF

J gene: TRBJ2-7
D gene: NA
clone size: NA
V gene: TRBV18
CDR3 DNA: TGTGCCAGCTCACCACCGATCGGGGCGGGGAACTACGAGCAGTACTTC
CDR3 protein: CASSPPIGAGNYEQYF

J gene: TRBJ2-5
D gene: TRBD2
clone size: NA
V gene: TRBV6-1
CDR3 DNA: TGTGCCAGCAGTGCACCTAGCGGGGGCACCCAAGAGACCCAGTACTTC
CDR3 protein: CASSAPSGGTQETQYF

J gene: TRBJ2-4
D gene: NA
clone size: NA
V gene: TRBV12-5
CDR3 DNA: TGTGCTAGTGCGGACAGCACAATAGCCAAAAACAGTCAGTACTTC
CDR3 protein: CASADSTIAKNSQYF

J gene: TRBJ2-1
D gene: TRBD1
clone size: NA
V gene: TRBV5-1
CDR3 DNA: TGCGCCAGCAGCCCGACAGGGCGTAGTGAGCAGTTCTTC
CDR3 protein: CASSPTGRSEQFF

J gene: TRBJ2-3
D gene: TRBD2
clone size: NA
V gene: TRBV18
CDR3 DNA: TGTGCCAGCTCACCTGGGACTAGTGATACGCAGTATTTT
CDR3 protein: CASSPGTSDTQYF

J gene: TRBJ2-5
D gene: TRBD2
clone size: once
V gene: TRBV5-1
CDR3 DNA: TGCGCCAGCAGCCCGACTAGCGGGACGGATGAGCAGTACTTC
CDR3 protein: CASSPTSGTDEQYF

J gene: TRBJ2-5
D gene: TRBD1
clone size: NA
V gene: TRBV7-6
CDR3 DNA: TGTGCCAGCAGCTCCCCTCGGGGGTGGACAGGGGGTCCCCAAGAGACCCAGTACTTC
CDR3 protein: CASSSPRGWTGGPQETQYF